This T cell receptor beta chain stems from a study of blood T cells in healthy people across ages. For the study at large: There was about one barcoded beta molecule captured by template switching per two T cells.

V dropped 4 bases and J dropped 5 bases, with 8 bases sitting between them. CDR1 is MDHEN, CDR2 SYDVKM, per germline. CDR3 length: 12 amino acids. Using a J-beta primer mix together with a sample-barcoded 5' primer, a second PCR was run for about 6 to 11 cycles. MiXCR was run by TCRdb on the 5' RACE reads, yielding one entry per CDR3 protein. The sample yields 790,000 or so distinct CDR3 sequences, 45% to 70% seen once. V and J are TRBV28 and TRBJ2-5; the D is unclear. This TCR was sampled from a man aged 35 to 55 in good health. Source material: blood. The CDR3 bases are TGTGCCAGCAGTTGGGCTTCGGAGACCCAGTACTTC. Protein sequence: CASSWASETQYF. Full variable domain (outside the CDR3, taken from reference TRBV28 and TRBJ2-5): DVKVTQSSRYLVKRTGEKVFLECVQDMDHENMFWYRQDPGLGLRLIYFSYDVKMKEKGDIPEGYSVSREKKERFSLILESASTNQTSMYLCASSWASETQYFGPGTRLLVL.